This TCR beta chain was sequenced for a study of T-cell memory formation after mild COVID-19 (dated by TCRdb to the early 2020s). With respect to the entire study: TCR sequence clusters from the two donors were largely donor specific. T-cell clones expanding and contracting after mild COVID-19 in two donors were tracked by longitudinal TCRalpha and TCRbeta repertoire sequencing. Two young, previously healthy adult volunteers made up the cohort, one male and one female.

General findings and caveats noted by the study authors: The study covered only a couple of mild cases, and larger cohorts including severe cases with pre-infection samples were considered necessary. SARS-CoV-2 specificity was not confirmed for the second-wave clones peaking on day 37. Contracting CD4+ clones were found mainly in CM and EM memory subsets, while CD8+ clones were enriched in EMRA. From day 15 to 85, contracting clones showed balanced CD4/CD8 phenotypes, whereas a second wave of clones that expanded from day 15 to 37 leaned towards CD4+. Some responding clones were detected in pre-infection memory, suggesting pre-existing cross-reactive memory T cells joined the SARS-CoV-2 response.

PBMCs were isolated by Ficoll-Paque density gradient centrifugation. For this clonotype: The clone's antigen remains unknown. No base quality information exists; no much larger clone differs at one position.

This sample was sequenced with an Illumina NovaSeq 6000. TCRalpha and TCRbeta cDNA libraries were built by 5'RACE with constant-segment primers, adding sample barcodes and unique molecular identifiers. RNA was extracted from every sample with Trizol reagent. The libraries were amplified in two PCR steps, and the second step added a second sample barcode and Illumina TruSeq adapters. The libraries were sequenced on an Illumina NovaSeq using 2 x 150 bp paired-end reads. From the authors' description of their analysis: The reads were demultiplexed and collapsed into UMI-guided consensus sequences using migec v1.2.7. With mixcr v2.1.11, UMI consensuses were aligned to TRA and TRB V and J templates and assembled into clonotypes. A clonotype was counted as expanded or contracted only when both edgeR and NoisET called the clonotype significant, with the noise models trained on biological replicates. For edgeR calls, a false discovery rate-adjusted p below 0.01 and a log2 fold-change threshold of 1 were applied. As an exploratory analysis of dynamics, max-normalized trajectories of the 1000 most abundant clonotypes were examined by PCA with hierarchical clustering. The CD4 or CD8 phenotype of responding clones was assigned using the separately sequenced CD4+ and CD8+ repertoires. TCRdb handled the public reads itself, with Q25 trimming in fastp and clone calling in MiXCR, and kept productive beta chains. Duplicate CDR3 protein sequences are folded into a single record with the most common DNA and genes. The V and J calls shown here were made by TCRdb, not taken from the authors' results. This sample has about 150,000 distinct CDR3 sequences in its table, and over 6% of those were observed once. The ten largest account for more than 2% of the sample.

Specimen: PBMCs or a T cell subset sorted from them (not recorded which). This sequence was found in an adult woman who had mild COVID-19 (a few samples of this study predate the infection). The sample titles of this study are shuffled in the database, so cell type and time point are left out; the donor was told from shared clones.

DNA sequence: TGTGCCAGCAGCTTGACCCTAGTCAATGAGCAGTTCTTC. Translated, it reads CASSLTLVNEQFF. The chain couples TRBV7-6 to TRBJ2-1; the D gene identity is not certain. From the cysteine through the phenylalanine, the CDR3 covers 13 amino acids. The kept DNA is CDR3 alone, 39 bases in frame from the first base. The trim is 3 bases for V and 6 bases for J, with a gap of 9 bases between the germline ends. Per the germline V gene, SGHVS is the CDR1 and FNYEAQ is the CDR2. Extended through the reference TRBV7-6 and TRBJ2-1 proteins, this CDR3 yields the full variable domain: GAGVSQSPRYKVTKRGQDVALRCDPISGHVSLYWYRQALGQGPEFLTYFNYEAQQDKSGLPNDRFSAERPEGSISTLTIQRTEQRDSAMYRCASSLTLVNEQFFGPGTRLTVL.